This entry concerns a single TCR beta chain. Here immunoSEQ multiplex PCR was the method, and the copy in TCRdb shows in-frame clones only, minus some. The data hold roughly 1 million clones, with approximately 76% observed a single time. The CDR3 extends over 16 amino acids. Trimming stripped 5 bases from V and 0 bases from J, with 16 bases between. Germline V gene sequence: CDR1 SGHNT, CDR2 YYREEE (reference sequence). The sample belongs to a study of shared clonotypes between healthy human individuals. The V call is TRBV5-4, the J call TRBJ2-3, with D perhaps matching TRBD2 (7 bases). This sequence originates from a man aged 18 to 35 in good health. Sample: memory CD4+ T cells sorted from blood. Regarding subset: CD45RA-negative fraction. This CDR3 is CASRRGGASSTDTQYF. CDR3 nucleotide sequence: TGTGCCAGCAGGCGTGGGGGGGCCTCTAGCACAGATACGCAGTATTTT.